The entry below describes one TCR beta chain. This entry comes from a study of blood T cell repertoires in COVID-19. Study at large: The samples span acute and convalescent COVID-19 from the United States, Italy and Spain. The cDNA or gDNA used as material had been derived from T cells, B-cell-depleted T cells, or PBMCs.

With 6 bases clipped from V and 5 bases from J, the junction kept 7 bases outside the gene matches. CDR1 is MDHEN and CDR2 is SYDVKM in the germline V gene. The CDR3 runs 15 residues. Per the original methods: Reference gene primers were amplified, and this amplification served to estimate nucleated cell counts. Sequencing was performed with immunoSEQ multiplex PCR; in TCRdb, only in-frame clones are kept and a portion is missing. That table gives V, J and clone size, and the DNA gave D and trimming. The data hold more than 70,000 clones, with about 88% observed a single time. V gene TRBV28 combines with J gene TRBJ2-5, with 12 bases that match TRBD2. The clonotype was recovered from a human donor in a cohort sampled during active COVID-19. Sequences were obtained from peripheral blood. Here the CDR3 DNA reads TGTGCCAGCAGACAGCTAGCGGGGGGGCTGGAGACCCAGTACTTC. Residues: CASRQLAGGLETQYF. The variable domain in full, with the rest retrieved from reference TRBV28 and TRBJ2-5, is DVKVTQSSRYLVKRTGEKVFLECVQDMDHENMFWYRQDPGLGLRLIYFSYDVKMKEKGDIPEGYSVSREKKERFSLILESASTNQTSMYLCASRQLAGGLETQYFGPGTRLLVL.